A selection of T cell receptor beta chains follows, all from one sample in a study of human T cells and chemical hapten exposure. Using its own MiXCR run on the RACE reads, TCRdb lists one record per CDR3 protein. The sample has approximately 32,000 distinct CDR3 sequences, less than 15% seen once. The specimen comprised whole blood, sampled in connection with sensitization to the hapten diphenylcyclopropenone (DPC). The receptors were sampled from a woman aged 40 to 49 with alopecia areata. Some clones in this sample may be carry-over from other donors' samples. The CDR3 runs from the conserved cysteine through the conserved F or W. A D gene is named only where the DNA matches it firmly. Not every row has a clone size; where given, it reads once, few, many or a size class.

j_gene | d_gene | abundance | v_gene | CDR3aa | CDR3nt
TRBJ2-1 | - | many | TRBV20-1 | CSARDGDPYNEQFF | TGCAGTGCTAGAGATGGCGACCCGTACAATGAGCAGTTCTTC
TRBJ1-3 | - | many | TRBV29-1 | CSVDSSGNTIYF | TGCAGCGTCGACAGTTCTGGAAACACCATATATTTT
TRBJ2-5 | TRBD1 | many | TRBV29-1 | CSVDRTGVESETQYF | TGCAGCGTTGACAGGACAGGGGTGGAATCGGAGACCCAGTACTTC
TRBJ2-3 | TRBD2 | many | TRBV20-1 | CSARAAGGQVRTDTQYF | TGCAGTGCTAGAGCGGCGGGGGGCCAGGTCCGCACAGATACGCAGTATTTT
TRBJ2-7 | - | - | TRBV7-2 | CASSLGRRGEIYEQYF | TGTGCCAGCAGCTTAGGTCGCAGGGGAGAAATCTACGAGCAGTACTTC
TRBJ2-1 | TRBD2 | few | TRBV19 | CASNRGGARNEQFF | TGTGCCAGTAACCGCGGGGGGGCGCGAAATGAGCAGTTCTTC
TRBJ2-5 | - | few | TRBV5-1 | CASSLSGQETQYF | TGCGCCAGCAGCTTGTCGGGACAAGAGACCCAGTACTTC
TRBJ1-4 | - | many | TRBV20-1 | CSASGGFPNEKLFF | TGCAGTGCCTCGGGGGGGTTCCCTAATGAAAAACTGTTTTTT
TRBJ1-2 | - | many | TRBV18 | CASSLTMGGGDYGYTF | TGTGCCAGCTCACTGACTATGGGTGGGGGCGACTATGGCTACACCTTC
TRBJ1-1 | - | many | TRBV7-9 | CASGSTELNTEAFF | TGTGCCAGCGGATCGACCGAGCTGAACACTGAAGCTTTCTTT
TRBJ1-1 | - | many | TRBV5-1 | CASSFRQAARGTEAFF | TGCGCCAGCAGCTTCCGACAGGCGGCGAGGGGTACTGAAGCTTTCTTT
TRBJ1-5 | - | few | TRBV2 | CASSDGGDSNQPQHF | TGTGCCAGCAGTGACGGGGGGGACAGCAATCAGCCCCAGCATTTT
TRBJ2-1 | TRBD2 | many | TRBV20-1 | CSARHLAGVNEQFF | TGCAGTGCTAGGCATCTAGCGGGAGTTAATGAGCAGTTCTTC
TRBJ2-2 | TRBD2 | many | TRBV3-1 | CASSQVGGVAGKNTGELFF | TGTGCCAGCAGCCAAGTTGGGGGGGTGGCGGGAAAGAACACCGGGGAGCTGTTTTTT
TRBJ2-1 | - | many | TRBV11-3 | CASSLGASSYNEQFF | TGTGCCAGCAGCCTAGGGGCGAGCTCCTACAATGAGCAGTTCTTC
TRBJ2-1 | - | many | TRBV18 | CASSPDIYNEQFF | TGTGCCAGCTCGCCTGACATCTACAATGAGCAGTTCTTC
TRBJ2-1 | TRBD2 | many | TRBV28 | CASSFASGRGRDEQFF | TGTGCCAGCAGTTTTGCTAGCGGGAGAGGAAGGGATGAGCAGTTCTTC
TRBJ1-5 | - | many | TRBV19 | CASSGDSNQPQHF | TGTGCCAGTTCAGGGGATAGCAATCAGCCCCAGCATTTT
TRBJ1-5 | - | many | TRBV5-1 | CASSLEGERSQPQHF | TGCGCCAGCAGCTTGGAAGGGGAGCGAAGTCAGCCCCAGCATTTT
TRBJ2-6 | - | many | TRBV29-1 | CSVEVASGANVLTF | TGCAGCGTTGAAGTGGCCTCTGGGGCCAACGTCCTGACTTTC
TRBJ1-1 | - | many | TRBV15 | CATSRGNRNTEAFF | TGTGCCACCAGCAGAGGAAACCGGAACACTGAAGCTTTCTTT
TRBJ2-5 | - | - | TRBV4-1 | CASSHRPAGETQYF | TGCGCCAGCAGCCATCGGCCGGCCGGGGAGACCCAGTACTTC
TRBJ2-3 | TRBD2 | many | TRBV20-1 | CSAFRLAGGTDTQYF | TGCAGTGCTTTTCGACTAGCCGGGGGCACAGATACGCAGTATTTT
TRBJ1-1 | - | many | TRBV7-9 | CASRAPDAEAFF | TGTGCCAGCAGGGCGCCCGACGCTGAAGCTTTCTTT
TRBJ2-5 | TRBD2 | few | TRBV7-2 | CASSLGFTSGEETQYF | TGTGCCAGCAGCTTAGGATTCACTAGCGGGGAGGAGACCCAGTACTTC
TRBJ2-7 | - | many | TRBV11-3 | CASSTSYEQYF | TGTGCCAGCAGCACAAGCTACGAGCAGTACTTC
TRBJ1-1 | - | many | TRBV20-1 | CSAGRRGTEAFF | TGCAGTGCTGGCCGGAGGGGCACTGAAGCTTTCTTT
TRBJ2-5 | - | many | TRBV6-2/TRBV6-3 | CASSYSQDNQETQYF | TGTGCCAGCAGTTACTCTCAGGACAACCAAGAGACCCAGTACTTC
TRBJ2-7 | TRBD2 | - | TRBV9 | CASSEGLGSYEQYF | TGTGCCAGCAGCGAGGGACTAGGAAGTTACGAGCAGTACTTC
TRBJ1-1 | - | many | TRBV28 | CASSFEDGNTEAFF | TGTGCCAGCAGTTTCGAGGATGGGAACACTGAAGCTTTCTTT
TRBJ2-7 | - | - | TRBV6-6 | CASSQEAYEQYF | TGTGCCAGCTCACAGGAGGCCTACGAGCAGTACTTC
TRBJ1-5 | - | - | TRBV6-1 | CASHPPGANQPQHF | TGTGCCAGCCACCCCCCCGGGGCTAATCAGCCCCAGCATTTT
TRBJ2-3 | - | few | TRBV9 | CASSSRGFGTDTQYF | TGTGCCAGCAGCTCCCGGGGGTTTGGCACAGATACGCAGTATTTT
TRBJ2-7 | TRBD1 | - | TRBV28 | CASTRQGVYYEQYF | TGTGCCTCTACCCGACAGGGCGTTTACTACGAGCAGTACTTC
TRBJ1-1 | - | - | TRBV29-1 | CSGRTETTEAFF | TGCAGCGGCAGGACAGAAACAACTGAAGCTTTCTTT
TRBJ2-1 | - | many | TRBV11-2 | CASAEGLGYNEQFF | TGTGCCAGCGCAGAGGGGTTAGGCTACAATGAGCAGTTCTTC
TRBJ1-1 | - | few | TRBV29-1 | CSVEGQTGTFF | TGCAGCGTTGAAGGACAGACGGGGACTTTCTTT
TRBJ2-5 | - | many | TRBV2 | CASSGGRTQETQYF | TGTGCCAGCAGCGGGGGCCGGACACAAGAGACCCAGTACTTC
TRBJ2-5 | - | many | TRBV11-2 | CASSLVDTVQETQYF | TGTGCCAGCAGCTTAGTGGACACCGTCCAAGAGACCCAGTACTTC
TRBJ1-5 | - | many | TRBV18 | CASTGGRLNQPQHF | TGTGCCAGCACGGGGGGCAGGCTCAATCAGCCCCAGCATTTT
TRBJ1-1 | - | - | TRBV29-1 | CSSRTPSDTEAFF | TGCAGCTCCAGGACACCTTCGGACACTGAAGCTTTCTTT
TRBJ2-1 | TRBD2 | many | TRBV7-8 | CASSGPRLAGVNEQFF | TGTGCCAGCAGCGGACCCCGGCTAGCGGGAGTCAATGAGCAGTTCTTC
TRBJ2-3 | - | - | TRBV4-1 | CASSQDERLGTDTQYF | TGCGCCAGCAGCCAAGATGAACGGTTGGGCACAGATACGCAGTATTTT
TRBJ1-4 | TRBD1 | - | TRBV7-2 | CASSPSSGTGGEKLFF | TGTGCCAGCAGCCCATCCTCCGGGACAGGAGGAGAAAAACTGTTTTTT
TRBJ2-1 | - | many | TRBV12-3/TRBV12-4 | CASSFGGLQYNEQFF | TGTGCCAGCAGTTTCGGGGGCCTTCAGTACAATGAGCAGTTCTTC
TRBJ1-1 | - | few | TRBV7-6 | CASSLAQGLNTEAFF | TGTGCCAGCAGCTTAGCTCAGGGACTGAACACTGAAGCTTTCTTT